This record concerns one T cell receptor (beta chain) sequence. The data are from a study of blood T cell repertoires in COVID-19. Study overall: Sites in the United States, Italy and Spain provided acute and convalescent COVID-19 samples. PBMCs, B-cell-depleted T cells, or T cells provided the cDNA or gDNA that made up the material.

Original processing methods: Estimates of nucleated cell counts were drawn from the amplification of reference gene primers. TCRdb's copy holds only in-frame clones and misses some; the assay was immunoSEQ multiplex PCR. The V and J calls and the clone size are those of that table, but D and trimming were determined from the DNA. The sample records about 250,000 clones, 86% being singletons. Deletions cut 6 bases from V and 3 bases from J, with 11 bases between. This CDR3 contains 13 residues. This chain uses TRBV12-3 or TRBV12-4 with TRBJ1-2; D gene uncertain. This TCR derives from a woman aged 55-75 years who had recovered from COVID-19. The material sequenced was peripheral blood. CDR3 DNA: TGTGCCAGCAGCCGCAGGAAAGACTATGGCTACACCTTC. This gives the protein CASSRRKDYGYTF.